The 7 T cell receptor beta chains below were found in one sample sequenced in a study of beta chain features in type 1 diabetes. Expressed TCRB transcripts were sequenced because the isolated RNA had all been reverse transcribed beforehand. Sequencing used immunoSEQ multiplex PCR; TCRdb keeps in-frame clones, though not all of them. The sample records fewer than 400,000 clones, approximately 9.9% being singletons. Antigens for these TCRs are unknown. General observations from the study: Researchers report that Type 1 diabetes patients had moderately but significantly shorter TCRB CDR3s across all four CD4+ subsets.

Sequencing input: central memory CD4+ T cells from blood. The receptors were gathered from a man younger than 45 with type 1 diabetes.

This clone turned up a few times. The genes are TRBV7-9 and TRBJ2-1, with TRBD2 matching 10 bases. Germline CDR1 is SEHNR and CDR2 is FQNEAQ (reference sequence). J gave up 1 base and V 5 bases, and 2 bases lay outside the gene matches. This CDR3 region has 15 residues. CDR3 amino acids: CASSRTSGSYNEQFF. In nucleotides, the CDR3 is TGTGCCAGCAGCCGGACTAGCGGTTCCTACAATGAGCAGTTCTTC.

This clone has a handful of counts. The chain carries TRBV7-2 and TRBJ2-6; D not certain. Germline values: CDR1 SGHTA, CDR2 FQGNSA. The V gene lost 1 base and the J gene lost 4 bases, with 11 bases spanning the gap. The CDR3 runs 16 residues. CDR3 sequence reads: CASSLGGVMGANVLTF. The CDR3 nucleotides are TGTGCCAGCAGCTTAGGAGGCGTGATGGGGGCCAACGTCCTGACTTTC.

The rearrangement links TRBV4-3 to TRBJ2-1, with D possibly matching TRBD1 (6 bases). The germline V and J ends were trimmed by 0 bases and 4 bases, with 13 bases remaining between them. Germline-derived CDR1 and CDR2 are LGHNA and YSLEER. There are 16 residues in the CDR3. CDR3 residues: CASSQEGRGLYNEQFF. In nucleotides, the CDR3 is TGCGCCAGCAGCCAAGAGGGCAGGGGTCTTTACAATGAGCAGTTCTTC.

This chain uses TRBV6-5 with TRBJ1-2, with 9 bases lining up with TRBD1. The CDR3 runs 16 residues. Germline V gives CDR1 MNHEY, CDR2 SVGAGI. The trim removed 2 bases at V and 3 bases at J, leaving 7 bases unmatched. The CDR3, as DNA: TGTGCCAGCAGTTACGCAAACAGGGGGCTGCACTATGGCTACACCTTC. Its protein is CASSYANRGLHYGYTF.

In its sample, this clone was seen a few times. The chain employs TRBV6-1 and TRBJ2-7; a possible D gene is TRBD1 (6 bases). Germline-derived CDR1 and CDR2 are MNHNS and SASEGT. The V and J ends lost 5 bases and 7 bases respectively, with 15 bases between them. The CDR3 is 13 amino acids. CDR3 sequence reads: CASSLQGTWEQYF. Here the CDR3 DNA reads TGTGCCAGCAGTCTACAGGGTACCTGGGAGCAGTACTTC.

The genes are TRBV2 and TRBJ2-4, with TRBD1 matching 7 bases. V dropped 9 bases and J dropped 6; count of bases not matched to a gene: 8. The CDR3 has 13 amino acids. Germline lookup yields CDR1 SNHLY and CDR2 FYNNEI. CDR3: CASQTGQRNIQYF. CDR3 in DNA: TGTGCCAGTCAGACGGGACAGCGAAACATTCAGTACTTC.

This clone has only a few counts. The chain combines TRBV7-2 with TRBJ2-7, with D perhaps TRBD2 (5 bases). Trimming took 3 bases from V and 3 from J, leaving 9 bases between them. The CDR3 runs 13 residues. Germline-derived CDR1 and CDR2 are SGHTA and FQGNSA. DNA of the CDR3: TGTGCCAGCAGCTTGGACGGAGGCTACGAGCAGTACTTC. It specifies CASSLDGGYEQYF.